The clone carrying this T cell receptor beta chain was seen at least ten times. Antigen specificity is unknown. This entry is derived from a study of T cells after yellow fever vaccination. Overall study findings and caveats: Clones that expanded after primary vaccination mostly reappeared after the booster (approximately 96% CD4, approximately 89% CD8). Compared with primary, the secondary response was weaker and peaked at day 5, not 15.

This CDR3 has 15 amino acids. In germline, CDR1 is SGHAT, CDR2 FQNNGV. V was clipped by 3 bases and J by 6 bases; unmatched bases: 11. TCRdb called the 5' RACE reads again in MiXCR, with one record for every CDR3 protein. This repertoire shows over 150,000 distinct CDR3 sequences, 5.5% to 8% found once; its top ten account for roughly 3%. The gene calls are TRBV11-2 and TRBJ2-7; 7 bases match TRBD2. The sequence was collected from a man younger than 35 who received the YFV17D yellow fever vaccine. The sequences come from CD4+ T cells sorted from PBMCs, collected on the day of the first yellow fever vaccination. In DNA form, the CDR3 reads TGTGCCAGCAGCTTTTGGGGAGGGGCCCGCGGCGAGCAGTACTTC. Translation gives CASSFWGGARGEQYF.